Listed below are T cell receptor beta chains from one sample, sequenced in a study of blood T cell repertoires in COVID-19. Clones were sequenced by immunoSEQ multiplex PCR, and TCRdb holds only the in-frame ones, with some missing. The data contain about 250,000 clones, 86% of them singletons. Sequencing was done on a sample of PBMCs or T cells enriched from blood (not recorded which). The receptors were gathered from a man aged 40-49 years who had recovered from COVID-19. Both conserved end residues are part of each CDR3. Each record gives: J gene, D gene, CDR3 length, clone size, V gene, CDR3 protein, CDR3 DNA. D genes are given only for firm matches. Where a row states a size, it is once, few, many or the class of an expanded clone; other rows omit it.

TRBJ1-4	-	15	-	TRBV5-1	CASSWGAGEDEKLFF	TGCGCCAGCAGCTGGGGAGCGGGGGAGGATGAAAAACTGTTTTTT
TRBJ2-2	-	14	-	TRBV18	CASSPGLNTGELFF	TGTGCCAGCTCACCCGGACTGAACACCGGGGAGCTGTTTTTT
TRBJ1-1	TRBD1	12	-	TRBV30	CASGQMNTEAFF	TGTGCCTCGGGACAGATGAACACTGAAGCTTTCTTT
TRBJ1-5	-	13	once	TRBV7-2	CASSLDQDQPQHF	TGTGCCAGCAGCTTAGATCAGGATCAGCCCCAGCATTTT
TRBJ1-2	-	15	many	TRBV27	CASPLRCRRLLGYTF	TGTGCCAGCCCCTTAAGGTGCAGGCGCCTTCTAGGCTACACCTTC
TRBJ2-3	TRBD1	16	-	TRBV5-4	CASSLPDRVSTDTQYF	TGTGCCAGCAGTCTCCCAGACAGGGTGAGCACAGATACGCAGTATTTT
TRBJ2-3	-	14	few	TRBV30	CARRGRGATDTQYF	TGTGCCCGTAGAGGGCGGGGCGCCACAGATACGCAGTATTTT
TRBJ1-5	-	16	-	TRBV19	CASSMGGGRGDQPQHF	TGTGCCAGTAGTATGGGCGGGGGCAGAGGGGATCAGCCCCAGCATTTT
TRBJ2-3	-	15	-	TRBV5-1	CASNGRAGNTDTQYF	TGCGCCAGCAACGGGAGAGCCGGAAACACAGATACGCAGTATTTT
TRBJ2-2	TRBD1	16	few	TRBV4-1	CASSQEVRGWGGELFF	TGCGCCAGCAGCCAAGAAGTCAGGGGGTGGGGCGGGGAGCTGTTTTTT
TRBJ1-1	-	14	-	TRBV4-3	CASSLHGGGTEAFF	TGCGCCAGCAGCTTGCACGGGGGGGGCACTGAAGCTTTCTTT
TRBJ2-3	-	12	-	TRBV5-6	CASSFQTDTQYF	TGTGCCAGCAGCTTCCAAACAGATACGCAGTATTTT
TRBJ1-1	-	11	-	TRBV20-1	CSAPLNTEAFF	TGCAGTGCTCCCTTGAACACTGAAGCTTTCTTT
TRBJ2-1	TRBD2	19	-	TRBV19	CASSMARRLAGGLSNEQFF	TGTGCCAGTAGTATGGCTCGGAGACTAGCGGGGGGGCTAAGTAATGAGCAGTTCTTC
TRBJ1-1	-	14	-	TRBV5-1	CASSSGQPNTEAFF	TGCGCCAGCTCGAGTGGGCAGCCGAACACTGAAGCTTTCTTT
TRBJ1-1	-	14	-	TRBV7-3	CASSLTGADTEAFF	TGTGCCAGCAGCTTAACAGGGGCGGACACTGAAGCTTTCTTT
TRBJ2-1	TRBD1	15	-	TRBV5-4	CAGQNGQGPYNEQFF	TGTGCCGGACAGAATGGACAGGGCCCCTACAATGAGCAGTTCTTC
TRBJ1-1	-	13	-	TRBV19	CASSGPGQLEAFF	TGTGCCAGCAGCGGTCCCGGACAGCTTGAAGCTTTCTTT
TRBJ1-5	TRBD1	16	-	TRBV27	CARTPETGGADRAQHF	TGTGCCAGGACCCCGGAGACAGGGGGCGCAGATCGGGCCCAGCATTTT
TRBJ2-7	-	12	-	TRBV12-3/TRBV12-4	CASSPTLYEQYF	TGTGCCAGCAGCCCAACCCTATACGAGCAGTACTTC
TRBJ1-4	TRBD1	14	-	TRBV7-8	CASRQGMTNEKLFF	TGTGCCAGCCGACAGGGAATGACTAATGAAAAACTGTTTTTT
TRBJ1-1	-	13	-	TRBV3-1/TRBV3-2	CASSQGRGTEAFF	TGTGCCAGCAGCCAAGGCAGGGGAACTGAAGCTTTCTTT
TRBJ2-1	-	13	-	TRBV6-2/TRBV6-3	CASSYSSPNEQFF	TGTGCCAGCAGTTACTCGAGTCCCAATGAGCAGTTCTTC
TRBJ2-7	-	12	-	TRBV6-2/TRBV6-3	CASSWLTYEQYF	TGTGCCAGCAGTTGGCTTACCTACGAGCAGTACTTC
TRBJ1-1	-	14	once	TRBV4-1	CASSPRAGSPEAFF	TGCGCCAGCAGCCCTCGGGCGGGGAGTCCTGAAGCTTTCTTT
TRBJ2-5	-	14	-	TRBV6-5	CASRDSIHQETQYF	TGTGCCAGCAGGGACAGTATTCACCAAGAGACCCAGTACTTC
TRBJ2-7	-	15	-	TRBV6-5	CASSYSISQGYEQYF	TGTGCCAGCAGTTACTCGATATCGCAGGGATACGAGCAGTACTTC
TRBJ2-7	TRBD1	17	-	TRBV15	CATSRDRDRVKGGEQYF	TGTGCCACCAGCAGAGACCGGGACAGGGTAAAGGGGGGCGAGCAGTACTTC
TRBJ2-2	-	14	-	TRBV7-9	CASSFPSDTGELFF	TGTGCCAGCAGCTTCCCAAGCGACACCGGGGAGCTGTTTTTT
TRBJ1-3	-	15	once	TRBV29-1	CSVEEFVGSGNTIYF	TGCAGCGTTGAAGAGTTCGTCGGGTCTGGAAACACCATATATTTT
TRBJ2-7	TRBD1	14	-	TRBV2	CASTDATGVHEQYF	TGTGCCAGCACCGACGCGACAGGGGTACACGAGCAGTACTTC
TRBJ1-1	TRBD1	13	once	TRBV12-3/TRBV12-4	CASSPTGVTEAFF	TGTGCCAGCAGCCCTACAGGGGTCACTGAAGCTTTCTTT
TRBJ2-7	-	15	-	TRBV27	CASSFTRGAGYEQYF	TGTGCCAGCAGTTTTACGCGAGGAGCGGGCTACGAGCAGTACTTC
TRBJ2-5	-	14	-	TRBV6-2/TRBV6-3	CASSFWTGGETQYF	TGTGCCAGCAGTTTCTGGACAGGAGGGGAGACCCAGTACTTC
TRBJ2-7	TRBD1	12	-	TRBV29-1	CSVVVQGSEQYF	TGCAGCGTTGTCGTACAGGGGAGCGAGCAGTACTTC
TRBJ1-2	-	14	-	TRBV29-1	CSVEPSPGENGYTF	TGCAGCGTTGAACCCTCCCCAGGGGAGAATGGCTACACCTTC
TRBJ2-3	-	14	few	TRBV7-7	CASSSRLRADTQYF	TGTGCCAGCAGCTCCCGTTTGCGGGCAGATACGCAGTATTTT
TRBJ1-6	-	15	-	TRBV11-2	CASSLRGSYNSPLHF	TGTGCCAGCAGCTTACGGGGGTCCTATAATTCACCCCTCCACTTT
TRBJ1-5	TRBD1	15	once	TRBV6-2/TRBV6-3	CASSYPGQGYQPQHF	TGTGCCAGCAGTTACCCCGGACAGGGATATCAGCCCCAGCATTTT
TRBJ1-3	-	13	-	TRBV11-2	CASSLGARNTIYF	TGTGCCAGCAGCTTAGGGGCAAGAAACACCATATATTTT
TRBJ1-2	TRBD1	13	-	TRBV7-2	CASSVDRGYGYTF	TGTGCCAGCAGCGTAGACAGGGGCTATGGCTACACCTTC
TRBJ1-1	TRBD1	11	-	TRBV10-3	CAINLQGQAFF	TGTGCCATCAACCTACAGGGGCAAGCTTTCTTT
TRBJ1-1	-	14	many	TRBV5-1	CASSSEEGDTEAFF	TGCGCCAGCAGCTCGGAAGAGGGGGACACTGAAGCTTTCTTT
TRBJ2-2	TRBD1	18	once	TRBV10-3	CAISIIGTGRGNTGELFF	TGTGCCATCAGTATAATTGGGACAGGGAGGGGTAACACCGGGGAGCTGTTTTTT
TRBJ2-2	-	16	-	TRBV18	CASSPWSGRNTGELFF	TGTGCCAGCTCACCCTGGTCGGGGAGGAACACCGGGGAGCTGTTTTTT
TRBJ1-2	TRBD1	12	-	TRBV12-3/TRBV12-4	CASSRTGVPSTF	TGTGCCAGCAGCCGGACAGGGGTACCCTCCACCTTC
TRBJ2-3	TRBD2	18	-	TRBV6-6	CASSRIGASGGAVDTQYF	TGTGCCAGCAGTCGTATCGGGGCTAGCGGGGGGGCAGTAGATACGCAGTATTTT
TRBJ2-7	TRBD2	15	once	TRBV18	CASSPTSGGAYEQYF	TGTGCCAGCTCACCCACTAGCGGGGGGGCCTACGAGCAGTACTTC
TRBJ2-5	TRBD1	15	-	TRBV7-6	CASSSTGTGQETQYF	TGTGCCAGCAGCTCCACGGGGACAGGGCAAGAGACCCAGTACTTC
TRBJ1-6	-	14	-	TRBV7-8	CASSFGQFNSPLHF	TGTGCCAGCAGCTTTGGACAGTTTAATTCACCCCTCCACTTT
TRBJ2-1	-	17	-	TRBV21-1	CASNKKIASVRYNEQFF	TGTGCCAGCAACAAGAAGATAGCGTCAGTGCGGTACAATGAGCAGTTCTTC
TRBJ2-1	-	14	once	TRBV7-9	CASSEGGRYNEQFF	TGTGCCAGCAGCGAGGGGGGGCGTTACAATGAGCAGTTCTTC
TRBJ2-7	TRBD2	18	-	TRBV6-4	CATRTARAPIAGEVEQYF	TGTGCCACCCGTACCGCCAGGGCTCCGATAGCGGGAGAAGTCGAGCAGTACTTC
TRBJ2-3	-	18	-	TRBV21-1	CASSIHRDRGVRTDTQYF	TGTGCCAGCAGTATACACCGGGACAGGGGAGTCCGCACAGATACGCAGTATTTT
TRBJ1-2	-	14	-	TRBV5-1	CASSPIGGDYGYTF	TGCGCCAGCAGCCCGATCGGGGGGGACTATGGCTACACCTTC
TRBJ1-1	TRBD1	14	few	TRBV6-5	CASRRQGAGTEAFF	TGTGCCAGCAGGAGGCAGGGGGCAGGCACTGAAGCTTTCTTT
TRBJ1-5	TRBD1	15	-	TRBV19	CASSTGTGSNQPQHF	TGTGCCAGTAGCACCGGGACAGGGAGCAATCAGCCCCAGCATTTT
TRBJ2-1	-	14	-	TRBV4-3	CASSPETGRNEQFF	TGCGCCAGCAGCCCGGAGACAGGGAGGAATGAGCAGTTCTTC
TRBJ1-5	-	14	-	TRBV30	CAWSVRGGNQPQHF	TGTGCCTGGAGTGTCCGGGGTGGCAATCAGCCCCAGCATTTT
TRBJ1-1	-	11	-	TRBV12-3/TRBV12-4	CASSRLTEAFF	TGTGCCAGCAGTCGACTGACTGAAGCTTTCTTT